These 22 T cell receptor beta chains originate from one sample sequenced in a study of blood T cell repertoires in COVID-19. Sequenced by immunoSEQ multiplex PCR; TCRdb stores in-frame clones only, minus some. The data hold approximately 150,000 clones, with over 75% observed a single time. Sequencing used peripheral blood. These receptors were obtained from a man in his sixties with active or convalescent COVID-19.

The CDR3 spells CSVETLAGAGYNEQFF. In nucleotides, the CDR3 is TGCAGCGTTGAAACGCTAGCGGGAGCGGGGTACAATGAGCAGTTCTTC. This chain connects TRBV29-1 to TRBJ2-1; 10 bases fit TRBD2. This CDR3 is 16 amino acids long. CDR1 is SQVTM, CDR2 ANQGSEA, per germline. Losses at the gene ends were 2 bases for V and 4 bases for J; bases not matched to a gene: 8.

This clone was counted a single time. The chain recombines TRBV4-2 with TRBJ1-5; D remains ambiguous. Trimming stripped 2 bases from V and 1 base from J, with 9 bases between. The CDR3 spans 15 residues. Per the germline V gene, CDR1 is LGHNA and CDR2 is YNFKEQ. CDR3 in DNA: TGTGCCAGCAGCCAATTTGACAACAGCAATCAGCCCCAGCATTTT. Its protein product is CASSQFDNSNQPQHF.

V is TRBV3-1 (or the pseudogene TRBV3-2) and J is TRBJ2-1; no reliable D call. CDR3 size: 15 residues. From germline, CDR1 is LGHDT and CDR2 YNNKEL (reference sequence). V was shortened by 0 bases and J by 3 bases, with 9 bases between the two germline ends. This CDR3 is CASSQDAGRYNEQFF. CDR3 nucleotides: TGTGCCAGCAGCCAAGATGCAGGCCGCTACAATGAGCAGTTCTTC.

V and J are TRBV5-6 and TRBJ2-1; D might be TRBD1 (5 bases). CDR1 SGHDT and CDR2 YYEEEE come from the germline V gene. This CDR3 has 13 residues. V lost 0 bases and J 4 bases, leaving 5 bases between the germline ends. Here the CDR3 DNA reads TGTGCCAGCAGCTTGGACAGGTACAATGAGCAGTTCTTC. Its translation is CASSLDRYNEQFF.

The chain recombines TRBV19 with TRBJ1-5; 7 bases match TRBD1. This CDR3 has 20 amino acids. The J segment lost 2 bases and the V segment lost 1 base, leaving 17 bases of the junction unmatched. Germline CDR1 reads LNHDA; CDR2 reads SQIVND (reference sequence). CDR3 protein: CASSIGGVGKTGSGNQPQHF. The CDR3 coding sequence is TGTGCCAGTAGTATAGGGGGGGTAGGGAAGACAGGGAGCGGCAATCAGCCCCAGCATTTT.

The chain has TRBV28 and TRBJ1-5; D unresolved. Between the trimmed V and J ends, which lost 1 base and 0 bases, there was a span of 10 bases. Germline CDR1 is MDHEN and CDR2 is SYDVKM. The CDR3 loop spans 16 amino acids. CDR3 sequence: CASSLLAQYSNQPQHF. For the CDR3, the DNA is TGTGCCAGCAGTTTATTGGCCCAGTATAGCAATCAGCCCCAGCATTTT.

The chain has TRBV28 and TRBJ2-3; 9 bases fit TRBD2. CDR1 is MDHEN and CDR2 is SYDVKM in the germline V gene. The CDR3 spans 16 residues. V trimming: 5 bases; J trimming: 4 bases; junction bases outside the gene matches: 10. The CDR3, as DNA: TGTGCCAGCAGTGAACCCGGACTAGCGAACGCAGATACGCAGTATTTT. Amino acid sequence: CASSEPGLANADTQYF.

The CDR3 loop is CASTPIGGSSPLHF. CDR3 DNA sequence: TGTGCCAGCACCCCCATCGGGGGATCCTCACCCCTCCACTTT. The chain uses TRBV6-1 and TRBJ1-6; D possibly corresponds to TRBD1 (5 bases). Per the germline V gene, CDR1 is MNHNS and CDR2 is SASEGT. This CDR3 spans 14 amino acids. Trimming removed 7 bases at V and 10 bases at J, with 17 bases between.

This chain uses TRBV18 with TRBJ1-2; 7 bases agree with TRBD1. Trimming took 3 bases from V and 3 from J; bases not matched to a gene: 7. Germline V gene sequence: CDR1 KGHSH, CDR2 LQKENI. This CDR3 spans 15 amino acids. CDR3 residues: CASSPTRQGDYGYTF. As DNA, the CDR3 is TGTGCCAGCTCACCGACCCGACAGGGAGACTATGGCTACACCTTC.

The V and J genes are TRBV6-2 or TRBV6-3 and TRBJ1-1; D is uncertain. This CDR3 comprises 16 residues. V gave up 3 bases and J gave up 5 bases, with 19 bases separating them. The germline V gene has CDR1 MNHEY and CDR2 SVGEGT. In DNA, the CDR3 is TGTGCCAGCAGTTATTCTAGGCGCGGGGAACGTACTGAAGCTTTCTTT. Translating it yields CASSYSRRGERTEAFF.

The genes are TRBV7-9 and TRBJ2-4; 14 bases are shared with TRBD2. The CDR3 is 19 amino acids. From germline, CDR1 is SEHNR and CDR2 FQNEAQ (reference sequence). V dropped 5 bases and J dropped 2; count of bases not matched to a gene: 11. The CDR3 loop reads CASSPIGTSGRRTKNIQYF. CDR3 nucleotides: TGTGCCAGCAGCCCTATAGGGACTAGCGGGAGAAGGACCAAAAACATTCAGTACTTC. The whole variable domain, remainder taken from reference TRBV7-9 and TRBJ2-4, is DTGVSQNPRHKITKRGQNVTFRCDPISEHNRLYWYRQTLGQGPEFLTYFQNEAQLEKSRLLSDRFSAERPKGSFSTLEIQRTEQGDSAMYLCASSPIGTSGRRTKNIQYFGAGTRLSVL.

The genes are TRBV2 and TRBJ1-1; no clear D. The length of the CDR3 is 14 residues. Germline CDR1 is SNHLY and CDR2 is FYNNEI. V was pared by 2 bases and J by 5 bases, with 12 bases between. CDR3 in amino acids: CASSEIGRNTEAFF. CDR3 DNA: TGTGCCAGCAGTGAAATCGGCAGGAATACTGAAGCTTTCTTT.

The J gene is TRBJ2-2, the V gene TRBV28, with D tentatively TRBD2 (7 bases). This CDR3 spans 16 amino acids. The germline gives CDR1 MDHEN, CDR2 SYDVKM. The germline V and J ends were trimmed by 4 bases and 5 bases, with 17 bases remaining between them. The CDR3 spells CASSYRGTGRTGELFF. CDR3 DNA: TGTGCCAGCAGTTATAGGGGGACCGGGAGGACCGGGGAGCTGTTTTTT. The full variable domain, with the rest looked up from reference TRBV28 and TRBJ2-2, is DVKVTQSSRYLVKRTGEKVFLECVQDMDHENMFWYRQDPGLGLRLIYFSYDVKMKEKGDIPEGYSVSREKKERFSLILESASTNQTSMYLCASSYRGTGRTGELFFGEGSRLTVL.

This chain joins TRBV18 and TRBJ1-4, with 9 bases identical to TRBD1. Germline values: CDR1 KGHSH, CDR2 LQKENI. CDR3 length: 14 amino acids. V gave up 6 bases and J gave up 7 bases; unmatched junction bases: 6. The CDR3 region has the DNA TGTGCCAGCTCCCAGGGACAGGGTTCTGAAAAACTGTTTTTT. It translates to CASSQGQGSEKLFF.

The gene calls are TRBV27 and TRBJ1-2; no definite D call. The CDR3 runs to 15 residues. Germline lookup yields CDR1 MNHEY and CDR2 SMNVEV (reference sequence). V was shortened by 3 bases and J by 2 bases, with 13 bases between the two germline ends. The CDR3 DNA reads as TGTGCCAGCAGTTTCGGCCGGGAAATAAACTATGGCTACACCTTC. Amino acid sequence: CASSFGREINYGYTF.

CDR3: CASSLATGRGTGELFF. DNA of the CDR3: TGCGCCAGCAGCTTGGCCACAGGGCGCGGCACCGGGGAGCTGTTTTTT. The chain uses TRBV5-1 and TRBJ2-2, with D perhaps TRBD1 (6 bases). Between the trimmed V and J ends, which lost 0 bases and 4 bases, there was a span of 13 bases. This CDR3 region has 16 residues. CDR1 and CDR2 (germline): SGHRS, YFSETQ.

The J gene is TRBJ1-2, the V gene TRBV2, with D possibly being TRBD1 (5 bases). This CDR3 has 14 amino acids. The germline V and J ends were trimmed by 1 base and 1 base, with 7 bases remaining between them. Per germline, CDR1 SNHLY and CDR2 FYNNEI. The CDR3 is CASSEGQGNYGYTF. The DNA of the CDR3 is TGTGCCAGCAGTGAAGGCCAGGGTAACTATGGCTACACCTTC. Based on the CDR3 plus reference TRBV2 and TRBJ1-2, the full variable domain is EPEVTQTPSHQVTQMGQEVILRCVPISNHLYFYWYRQILGQKVEFLVSFYNNEISEKSEIFDDQFSVERPDGSNFTLKIRSTKLEDSAMYFCASSEGQGNYGYTFGSGTRLTVV.

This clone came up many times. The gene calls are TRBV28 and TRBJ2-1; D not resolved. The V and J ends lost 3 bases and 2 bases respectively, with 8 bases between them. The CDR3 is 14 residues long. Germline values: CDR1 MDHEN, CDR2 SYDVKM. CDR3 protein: CASSLADTYNEQFF. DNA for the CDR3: TGTGCCAGCAGTTTGGCGGATACCTACAATGAGCAGTTCTTC.

The CDR3 protein is CASSSIRLAGLTDTQYF. The DNA of the CDR3 is TGTGCCAGCAGCTCTATCAGACTAGCGGGGCTCACAGATACGCAGTATTTT. The chain has TRBV7-2 and TRBJ2-3, with TRBD2 matching over 11 bases. V was clipped by 4 bases and J by 2 bases; unmatched bases: 8. CDR1 SGHTA and CDR2 FQGNSA come from the germline V gene. The CDR3 is 17 residues long.

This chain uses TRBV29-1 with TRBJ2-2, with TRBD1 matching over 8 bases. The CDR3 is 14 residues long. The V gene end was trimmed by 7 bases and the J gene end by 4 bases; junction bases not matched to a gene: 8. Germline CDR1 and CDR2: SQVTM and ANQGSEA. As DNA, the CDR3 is TGCAGCGCAGGACAGGGTAGCTTCACCGGGGAGCTGTTTTTT. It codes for CSAGQGSFTGELFF.

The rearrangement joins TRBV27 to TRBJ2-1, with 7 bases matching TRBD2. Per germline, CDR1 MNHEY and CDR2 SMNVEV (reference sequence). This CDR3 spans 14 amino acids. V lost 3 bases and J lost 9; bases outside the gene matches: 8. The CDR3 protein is CASSLGLAVGEQFF. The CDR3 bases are TGTGCCAGCAGTTTGGGGCTAGCGGTTGGTGAGCAGTTCTTC.

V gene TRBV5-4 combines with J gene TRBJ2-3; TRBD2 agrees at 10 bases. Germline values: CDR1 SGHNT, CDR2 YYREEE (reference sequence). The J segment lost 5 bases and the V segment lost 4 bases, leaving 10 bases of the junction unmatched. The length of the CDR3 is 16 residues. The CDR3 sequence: CASSPSGSLGGDTQYF. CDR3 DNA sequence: TGTGCCAGCAGCCCTAGCGGGAGCCTAGGCGGAGATACGCAGTATTTT. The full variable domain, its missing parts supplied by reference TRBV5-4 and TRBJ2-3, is ETGVTQSPTHLIKTRGQQVTLRCSSQSGHNTVSWYQQALGQGPQFIFQYYREEENGRGNFPPRFSGLQFPNYSSELNVNALELDDSALYLCASSPSGSLGGDTQYFGPGTRLTVL.